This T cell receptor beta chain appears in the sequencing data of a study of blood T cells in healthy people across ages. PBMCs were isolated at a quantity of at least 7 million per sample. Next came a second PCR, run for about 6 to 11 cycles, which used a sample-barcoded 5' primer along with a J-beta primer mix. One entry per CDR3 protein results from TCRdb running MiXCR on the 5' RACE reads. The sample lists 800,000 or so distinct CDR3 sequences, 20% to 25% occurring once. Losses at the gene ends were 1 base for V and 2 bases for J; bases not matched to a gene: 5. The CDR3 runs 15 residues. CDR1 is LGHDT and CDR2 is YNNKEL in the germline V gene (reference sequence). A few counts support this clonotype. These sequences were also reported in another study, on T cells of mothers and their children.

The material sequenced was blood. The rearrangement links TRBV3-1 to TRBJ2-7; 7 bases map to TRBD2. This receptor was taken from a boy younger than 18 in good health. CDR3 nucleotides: TGTGCCAGCAGCCAAGGCGGGGGTCTGGCCTACGAGCAGTACTTC. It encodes CASSQGGGLAYEQYF.